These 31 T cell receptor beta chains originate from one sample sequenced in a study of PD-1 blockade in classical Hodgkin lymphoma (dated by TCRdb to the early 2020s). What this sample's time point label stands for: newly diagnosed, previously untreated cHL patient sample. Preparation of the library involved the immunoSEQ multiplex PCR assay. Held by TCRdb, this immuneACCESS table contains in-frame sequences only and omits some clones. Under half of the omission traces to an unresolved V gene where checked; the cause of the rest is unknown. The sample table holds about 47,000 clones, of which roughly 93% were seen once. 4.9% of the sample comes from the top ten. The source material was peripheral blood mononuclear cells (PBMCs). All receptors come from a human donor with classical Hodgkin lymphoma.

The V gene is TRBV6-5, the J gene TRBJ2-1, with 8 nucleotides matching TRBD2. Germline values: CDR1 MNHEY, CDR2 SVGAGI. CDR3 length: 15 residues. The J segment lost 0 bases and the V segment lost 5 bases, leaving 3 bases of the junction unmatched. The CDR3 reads CASSTSGSSYNEQFF. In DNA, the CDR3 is TGTGCCAGCAGTACTAGCGGCAGCTCCTACAATGAGCAGTTCTTC.

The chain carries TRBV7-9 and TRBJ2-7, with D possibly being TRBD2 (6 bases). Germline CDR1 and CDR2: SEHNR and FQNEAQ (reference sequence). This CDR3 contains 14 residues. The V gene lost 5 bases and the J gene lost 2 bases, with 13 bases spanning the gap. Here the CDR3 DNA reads TGTGCCAGCAGCCGGAGGGACCGAGCCTACGAGCAGTACTTC. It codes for CASSRRDRAYEQYF.

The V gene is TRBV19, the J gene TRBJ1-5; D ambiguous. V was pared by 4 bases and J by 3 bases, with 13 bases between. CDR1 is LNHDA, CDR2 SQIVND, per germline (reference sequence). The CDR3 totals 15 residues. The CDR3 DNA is TGTGCCAGTAGTAACCAAGGACGGTCCAATCAGCCCCAGCATTTT. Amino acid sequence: CASSNQGRSNQPQHF.

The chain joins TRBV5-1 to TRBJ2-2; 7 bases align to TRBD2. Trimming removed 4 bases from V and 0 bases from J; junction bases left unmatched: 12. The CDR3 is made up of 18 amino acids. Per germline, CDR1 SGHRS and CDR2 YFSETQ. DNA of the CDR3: TGCGCCAGCAGCCCATTGGGGGGGGTTCTCGCGAACACCGGGGAGCTGTTTTTT. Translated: CASSPLGGVLANTGELFF.

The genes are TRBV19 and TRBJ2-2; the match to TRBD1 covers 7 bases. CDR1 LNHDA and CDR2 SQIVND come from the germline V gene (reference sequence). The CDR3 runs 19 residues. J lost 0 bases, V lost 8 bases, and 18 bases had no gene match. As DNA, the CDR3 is TGTGCCAGTTCTGTAATATGGTCGACAGGGTCTTCGAACACCGGGGAGCTGTTTTTT. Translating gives CASSVIWSTGSSNTGELFF. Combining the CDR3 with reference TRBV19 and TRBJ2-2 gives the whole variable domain DGGITQSPKYLFRKEGQNVTLSCEQNLNHDAMYWYRQDPGQGLRLIYYSQIVNDFQKGDIAEGYSVSREKKESFPLTVTSAQKNPTAFYLCASSVIWSTGSSNTGELFFGEGSRLTVL.

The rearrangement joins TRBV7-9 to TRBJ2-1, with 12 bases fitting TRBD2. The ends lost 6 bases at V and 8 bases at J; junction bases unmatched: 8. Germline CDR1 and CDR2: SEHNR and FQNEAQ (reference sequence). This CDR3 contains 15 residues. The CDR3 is CASSPTSGSTYEQFF. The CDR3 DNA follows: TGTGCCAGCAGTCCGACTAGCGGGAGTACCTATGAGCAGTTCTTC.

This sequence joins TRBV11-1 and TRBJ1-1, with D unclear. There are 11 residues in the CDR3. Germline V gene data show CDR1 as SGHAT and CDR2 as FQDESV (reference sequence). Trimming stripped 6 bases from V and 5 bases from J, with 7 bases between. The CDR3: CASRGGTEAFF. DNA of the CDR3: TGTGCCAGCAGGGGAGGAACTGAAGCTTTCTTT.

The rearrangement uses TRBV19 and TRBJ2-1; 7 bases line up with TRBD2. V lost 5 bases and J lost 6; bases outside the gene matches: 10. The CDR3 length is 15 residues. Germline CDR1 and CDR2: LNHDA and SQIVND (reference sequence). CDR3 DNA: TGTGCCAGTAGTTTAGGACTAGGACCTTTCAATGAGCAGTTCTTC. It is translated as CASSLGLGPFNEQFF.

The CDR3 region is CASSASGSRAETQYF. CDR3 coding DNA: TGTGCCAGCAGCGCTAGCGGGAGTCGGGCAGAGACCCAGTACTTC. V and J are TRBV9 and TRBJ2-5, with 10 bases aligning to TRBD2. The CDR3 runs to 15 residues. Germline CDR1 and CDR2: SGDLS and YYNGEE. V lost 3 bases and J lost 4; bases outside the gene matches: 6.

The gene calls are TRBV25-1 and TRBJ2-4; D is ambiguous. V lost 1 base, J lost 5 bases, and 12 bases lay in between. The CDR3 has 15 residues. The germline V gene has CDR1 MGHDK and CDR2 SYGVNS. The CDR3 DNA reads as TGTGCCAGCAGTGAATTATACGGTGGGGAAAACATTCAGTACTTC. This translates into CASSELYGGENIQYF.

This chain's CDR3 is CASSPKGSIPGSGSPLHF. DNA of the CDR3: TGTGCCAGCTCACCAAAGGGGTCCATCCCCGGCTCGGGTTCACCCCTCCACTTT. The chain combines TRBV18 with TRBJ1-6; maybe TRBD1 (5 bases). Per germline, CDR1 KGHSH and CDR2 LQKENI. With 2 bases removed from V and 9 bases from J, the gap between germline ends came to 23 bases. The length of the CDR3 is 18 residues.

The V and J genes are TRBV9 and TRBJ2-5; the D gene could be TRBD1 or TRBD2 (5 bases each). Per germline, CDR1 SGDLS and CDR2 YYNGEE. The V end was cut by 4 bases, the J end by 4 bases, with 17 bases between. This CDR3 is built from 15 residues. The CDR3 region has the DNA TGTGCCAGCAGCACCCGGGACGTGGGTGGAGAGACCCAGTACTTC. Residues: CASSTRDVGGETQYF.

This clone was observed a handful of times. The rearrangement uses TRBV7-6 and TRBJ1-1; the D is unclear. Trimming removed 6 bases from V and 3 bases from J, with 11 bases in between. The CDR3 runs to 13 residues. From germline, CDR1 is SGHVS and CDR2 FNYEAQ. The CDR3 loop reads CASSRTEYTEAFF. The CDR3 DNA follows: TGTGCCAGCAGTCGGACGGAGTACACTGAAGCTTTCTTT. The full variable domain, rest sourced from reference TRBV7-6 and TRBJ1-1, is GAGVSQSPRYKVTKRGQDVALRCDPISGHVSLYWYRQALGQGPEFLTYFNYEAQQDKSGLPNDRFSAERPEGSISTLTIQRTEQRDSAMYRCASSRTEYTEAFFGQGTRLTVV.

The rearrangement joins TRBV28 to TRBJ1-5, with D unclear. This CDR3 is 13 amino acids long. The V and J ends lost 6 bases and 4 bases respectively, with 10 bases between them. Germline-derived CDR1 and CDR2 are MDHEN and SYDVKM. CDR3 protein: CASRIQWNQPQHF. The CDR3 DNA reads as TGTGCCAGCAGGATACAGTGGAATCAGCCCCAGCATTTT.

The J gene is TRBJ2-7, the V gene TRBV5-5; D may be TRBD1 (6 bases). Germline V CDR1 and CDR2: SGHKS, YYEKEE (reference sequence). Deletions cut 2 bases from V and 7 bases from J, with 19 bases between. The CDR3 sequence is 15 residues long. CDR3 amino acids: CASSLTGQSGKEQYF. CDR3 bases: TGTGCCAGCAGCTTAACCGGACAGTCTGGGAAGGAGCAGTACTTC.

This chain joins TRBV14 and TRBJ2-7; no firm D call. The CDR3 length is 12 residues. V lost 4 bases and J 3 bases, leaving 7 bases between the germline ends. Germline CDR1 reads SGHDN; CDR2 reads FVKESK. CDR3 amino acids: CASSPAHYEQYF. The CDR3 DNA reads TGTGCCAGCAGCCCTGCACACTACGAGCAGTACTTC.

For the CDR3, the DNA is TGTGCCAGCAGTACCAGGGGGGACGGCACTGAAGCTTTCTTT. This encodes CASSTRGDGTEAFF. The V call is TRBV6-6, the J call TRBJ1-1, with 7 bases identical to TRBD1. CDR1 is MNHNY and CDR2 is SVGAGI in the germline V gene (reference sequence). The V and J ends lost 5 bases and 4 bases, in that order; junction bases with no gene match: 7. CDR3 length: 14 residues.

This CDR3 is CASSGRAGEYEQFF. CDR3 in DNA: TGTGCCAGCAGCGGTAGAGCGGGAGAGTATGAGCAGTTCTTC. This chain uses TRBV11-3 with TRBJ2-1; the match to TRBD2 covers 8 bases. Germline V gene lookup returns CDR1 SGHNT and CDR2 YENEEA. The CDR3 is 14 amino acids. Germline trimming cut 5 bases from V and 8 bases from J; bases unmatched to any gene: 8.

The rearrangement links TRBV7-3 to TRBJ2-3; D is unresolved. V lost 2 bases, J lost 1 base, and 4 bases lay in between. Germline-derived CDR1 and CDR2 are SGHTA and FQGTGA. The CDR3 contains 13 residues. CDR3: CASSLVGTDTQYF. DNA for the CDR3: TGTGCCAGCAGCTTAGTCGGCACAGATACGCAGTATTTT.

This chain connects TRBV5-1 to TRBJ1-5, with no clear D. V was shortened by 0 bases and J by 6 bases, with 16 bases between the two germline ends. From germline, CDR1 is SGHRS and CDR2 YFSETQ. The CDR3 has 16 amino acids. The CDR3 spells CASSLAPGSEGQPQHF. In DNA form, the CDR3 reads TGCGCCAGCAGCTTGGCCCCGGGGAGTGAGGGTCAGCCCCAGCATTTT.

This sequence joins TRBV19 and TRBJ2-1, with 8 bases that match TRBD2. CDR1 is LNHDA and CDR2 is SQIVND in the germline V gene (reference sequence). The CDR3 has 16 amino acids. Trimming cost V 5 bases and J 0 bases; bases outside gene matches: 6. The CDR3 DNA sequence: TGTGCCAGTAGTTACTTAGCGGGGTTCTCCTACAATGAGCAGTTCTTC. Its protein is CASSYLAGFSYNEQFF. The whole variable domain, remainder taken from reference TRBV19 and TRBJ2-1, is DGGITQSPKYLFRKEGQNVTLSCEQNLNHDAMYWYRQDPGQGLRLIYYSQIVNDFQKGDIAEGYSVSREKKESFPLTVTSAQKNPTAFYLCASSYLAGFSYNEQFFGPGTRLTVL.

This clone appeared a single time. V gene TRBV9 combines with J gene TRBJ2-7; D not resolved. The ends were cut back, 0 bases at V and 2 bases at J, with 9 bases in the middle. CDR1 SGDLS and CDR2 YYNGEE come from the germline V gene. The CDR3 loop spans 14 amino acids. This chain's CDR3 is CASSVDFSAYEQYF. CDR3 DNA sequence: TGTGCCAGCAGCGTAGATTTCAGCGCCTACGAGCAGTACTTC. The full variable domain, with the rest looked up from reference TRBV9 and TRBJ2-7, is DSGVTQTPKHLITATGQRVTLRCSPRSGDLSVYWYQQSLDQGLQFLIQYYNGEERAKGNILERFSAQQFPDLHSELNLSSLELGDSALYFCASSVDFSAYEQYFGPGTRLTVT.

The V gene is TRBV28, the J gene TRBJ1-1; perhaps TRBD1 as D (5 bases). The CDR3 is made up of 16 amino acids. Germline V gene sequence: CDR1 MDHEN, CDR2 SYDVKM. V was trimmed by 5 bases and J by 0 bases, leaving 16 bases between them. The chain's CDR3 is CASSGSEGSMNTEAFF. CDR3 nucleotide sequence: TGTGCCAGCAGTGGGTCAGAGGGGTCCATGAACACTGAAGCTTTCTTT.

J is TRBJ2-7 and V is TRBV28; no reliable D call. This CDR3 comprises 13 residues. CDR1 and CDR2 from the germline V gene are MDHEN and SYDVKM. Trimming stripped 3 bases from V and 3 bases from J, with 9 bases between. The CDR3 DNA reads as TGTGCCAGCAGTTTGGGTCTAGACTACGAGCAGTACTTC. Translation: CASSLGLDYEQYF.

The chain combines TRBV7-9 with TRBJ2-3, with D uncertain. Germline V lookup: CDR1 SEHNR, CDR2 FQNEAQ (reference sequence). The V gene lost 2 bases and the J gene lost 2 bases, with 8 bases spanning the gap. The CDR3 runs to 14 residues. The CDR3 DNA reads TGTGCCAGCAGCTTAATGGGCCACACAGATACGCAGTATTTT. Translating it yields CASSLMGHTDTQYF.

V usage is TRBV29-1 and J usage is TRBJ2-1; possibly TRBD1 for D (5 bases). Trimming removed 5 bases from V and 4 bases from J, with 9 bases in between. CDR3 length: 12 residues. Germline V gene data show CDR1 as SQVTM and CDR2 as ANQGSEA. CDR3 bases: TGCAGCGTTTCTACAGGATACAATGAGCAGTTCTTC. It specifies CSVSTGYNEQFF.

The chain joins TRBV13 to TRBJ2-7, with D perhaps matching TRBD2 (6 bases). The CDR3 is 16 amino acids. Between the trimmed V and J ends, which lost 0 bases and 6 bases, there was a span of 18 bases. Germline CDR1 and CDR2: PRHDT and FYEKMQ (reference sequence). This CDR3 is CASSLGETSRLGEQYV. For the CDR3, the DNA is TGTGCCAGCAGCTTAGGTGAGACTAGTCGATTGGGCGAGCAGTACGTC.

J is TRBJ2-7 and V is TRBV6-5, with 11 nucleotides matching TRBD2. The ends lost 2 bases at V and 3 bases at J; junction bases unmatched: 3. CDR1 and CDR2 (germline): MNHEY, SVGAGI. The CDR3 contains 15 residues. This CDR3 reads CASSYPGLAGYEQYF. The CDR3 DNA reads TGTGCCAGCAGTTACCCAGGACTAGCGGGCTACGAGCAGTACTTC.

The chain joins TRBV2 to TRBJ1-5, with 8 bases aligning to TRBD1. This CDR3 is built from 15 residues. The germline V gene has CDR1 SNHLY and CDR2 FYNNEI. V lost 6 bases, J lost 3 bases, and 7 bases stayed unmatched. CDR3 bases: TGTGCCAGCAGCATGGACAGGGCTTACAATCAGCCCCAGCATTTT. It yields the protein CASSMDRAYNQPQHF. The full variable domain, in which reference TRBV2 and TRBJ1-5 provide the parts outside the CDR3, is EPEVTQTPSHQVTQMGQEVILRCVPISNHLYFYWYRQILGQKVEFLVSFYNNEISEKSEIFDDQFSVERPDGSNFTLKIRSTKLEDSAMYFCASSMDRAYNQPQHFGDGTRLSIL.

CDR3 sequence: CASSPGSNYGYTF. The CDR3 coding sequence is TGCGCCAGCAGCCCCGGGAGTAACTATGGCTACACCTTC. The chain joins TRBV5-1 to TRBJ1-2; D remains ambiguous. The CDR3 totals 13 residues. The germline V gene has CDR1 SGHRS and CDR2 YFSETQ. The V gene lost 4 bases and the J gene lost 1 base, with 8 bases spanning the gap.

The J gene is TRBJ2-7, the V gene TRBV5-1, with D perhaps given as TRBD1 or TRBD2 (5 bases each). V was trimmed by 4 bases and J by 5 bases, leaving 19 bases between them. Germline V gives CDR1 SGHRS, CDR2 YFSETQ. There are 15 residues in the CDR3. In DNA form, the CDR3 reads TGCGCCAGCAGCCCCAAGGACGGGGCGTCGGACGAGCAGTACTTC. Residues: CASSPKDGASDEQYF.